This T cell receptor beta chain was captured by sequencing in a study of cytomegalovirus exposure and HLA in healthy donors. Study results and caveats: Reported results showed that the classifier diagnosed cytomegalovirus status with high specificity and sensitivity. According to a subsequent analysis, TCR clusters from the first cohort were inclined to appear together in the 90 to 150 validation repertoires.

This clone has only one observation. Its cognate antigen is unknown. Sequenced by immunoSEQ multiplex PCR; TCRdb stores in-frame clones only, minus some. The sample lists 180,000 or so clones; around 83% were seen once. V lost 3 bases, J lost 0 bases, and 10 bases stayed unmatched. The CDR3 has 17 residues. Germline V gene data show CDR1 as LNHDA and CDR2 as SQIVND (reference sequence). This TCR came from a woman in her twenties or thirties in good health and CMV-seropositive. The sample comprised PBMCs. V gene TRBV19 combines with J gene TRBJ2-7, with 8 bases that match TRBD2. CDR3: CASSILFEREISYEQYF. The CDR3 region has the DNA TGTGCCAGTAGTATCTTGTTCGAGCGGGAGATCTCCTACGAGCAGTACTTC. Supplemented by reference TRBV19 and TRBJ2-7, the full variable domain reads DGGITQSPKYLFRKEGQNVTLSCEQNLNHDAMYWYRQDPGQGLRLIYYSQIVNDFQKGDIAEGYSVSREKKESFPLTVTSAQKNPTAFYLCASSILFEREISYEQYFGPGTRLTVT.